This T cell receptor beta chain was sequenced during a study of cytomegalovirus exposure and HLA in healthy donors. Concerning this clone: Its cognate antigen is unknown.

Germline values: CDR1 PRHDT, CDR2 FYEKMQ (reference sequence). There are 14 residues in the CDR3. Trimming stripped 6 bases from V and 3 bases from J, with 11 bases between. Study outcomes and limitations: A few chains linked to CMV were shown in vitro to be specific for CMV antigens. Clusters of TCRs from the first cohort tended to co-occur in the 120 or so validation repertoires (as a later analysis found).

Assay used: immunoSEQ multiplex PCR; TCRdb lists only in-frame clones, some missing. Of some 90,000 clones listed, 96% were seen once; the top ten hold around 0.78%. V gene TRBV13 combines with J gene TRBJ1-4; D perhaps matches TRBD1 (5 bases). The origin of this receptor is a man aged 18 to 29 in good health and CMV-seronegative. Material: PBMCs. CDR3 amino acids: CASRGTEANEKLFF. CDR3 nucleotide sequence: TGTGCCAGCAGGGGGACTGAGGCTAATGAAAAACTGTTTTTT.